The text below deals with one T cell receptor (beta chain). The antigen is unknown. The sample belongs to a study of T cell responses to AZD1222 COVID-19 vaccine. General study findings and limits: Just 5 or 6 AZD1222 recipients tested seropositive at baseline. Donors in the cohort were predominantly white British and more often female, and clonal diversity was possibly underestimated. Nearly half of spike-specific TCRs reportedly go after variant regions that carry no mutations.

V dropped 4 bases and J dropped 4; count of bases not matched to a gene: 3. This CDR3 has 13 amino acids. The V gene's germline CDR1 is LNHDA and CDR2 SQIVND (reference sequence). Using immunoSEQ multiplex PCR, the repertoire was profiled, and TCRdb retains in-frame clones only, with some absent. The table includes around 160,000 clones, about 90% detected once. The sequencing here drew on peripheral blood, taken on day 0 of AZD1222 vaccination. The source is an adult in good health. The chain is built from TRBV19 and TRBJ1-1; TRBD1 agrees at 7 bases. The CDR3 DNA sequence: TGTGCCAGTAGTAAAACAGGGGCCACTGAAGCTTTCTTT. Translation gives CASSKTGATEAFF.